A single sample is the source of the 16 T cell receptor beta chains below, sequenced in a study of blood T cell repertoires in COVID-19. Assay: immunoSEQ multiplex PCR; the TCRdb copy retains only in-frame clones and omits some. This table has about 220,000 clones, over 75% appearing once. Sequencing was performed on peripheral blood. The receptors stem from a human donor in a cohort sampled during active COVID-19.

The chain has TRBV4-1 and TRBJ2-3; 8 bases agree with TRBD2. CDR1 is MGHRA, CDR2 YSYEKL, per germline. This CDR3 comprises 20 residues. The junction had 16 bases not matched to a gene; V was cut back by 0 bases and J by 2 bases. The CDR3 sequence is CASSQDRRGLGGGNTDTQYF. The CDR3 DNA is TGCGCCAGCAGCCAAGATCGGAGGGGACTAGGCGGGGGGAACACAGATACGCAGTATTTT.

The chain has TRBV27 and TRBJ2-1, with TRBD2 identical over 10 bases. V dropped 5 bases and J dropped 4; count of bases not matched to a gene: 8. CDR3 length equals 16 residues. Germline V gene sequence: CDR1 MNHEY, CDR2 SMNVEV (reference sequence). CDR3 in amino acids: CASSGGAGGYYNEQFF. CDR3 sequence (DNA): TGTGCCAGCAGTGGTGGAGCGGGAGGGTATTACAATGAGCAGTTCTTC.

The chain recombines TRBV5-8 with TRBJ1-1, with 11 bases matching TRBD1. The CDR3 totals 11 residues. Germline V gene sequence: CDR1 SGHTS, CDR2 YDEGEE. With 5 bases clipped from V and 11 bases from J, the junction kept 2 bases outside the gene matches. The CDR3 reads CASSWDRGAFF. The CDR3 nucleotides read TGTGCCAGCAGTTGGGACAGGGGGGCTTTCTTT.

In DNA form, the CDR3 reads TGTGCCAGCAGCTTAGAGGTCCGGGGTAACTACAATGAGCAGTTCTTC. As protein: CASSLEVRGNYNEQFF. The chain recombines TRBV7-6 with TRBJ2-1; D perhaps matches TRBD2 (5 bases). With 1 base removed from V and 3 bases from J, the gap between germline ends came to 13 bases. Germline lookup yields CDR1 SGHVS and CDR2 FNYEAQ. The CDR3 spans 16 residues.

CDR3 nucleotides: TGTGCCAGCGGGAACGATAGGGACAGGGGAAAAGAGACCCAGTACTTC. Amino acid sequence: CASGNDRDRGKETQYF. The rearrangement joins TRBV27 to TRBJ2-5; 10 nucleotides line up with TRBD1. The CDR3 spans 16 residues. V gave up 8 bases and J gave up 3 bases; unmatched junction bases: 12. Per the germline V gene, CDR1 is MNHEY and CDR2 is SMNVEV (reference sequence).

The chain carries TRBV2 and TRBJ1-2; 9 positions match TRBD1. The CDR3 contains 13 residues. The germline V gene has CDR1 SNHLY and CDR2 FYNNEI. V shed 6 bases, J shed 8 bases, and the junction held 7 bases outside the gene matches. The CDR3 region has the DNA TGTGCCAGCAGGGACAGGGGTGTGAGCGGCTACACCTTC. It codes for CASRDRGVSGYTF. Full variable domain (missing parts from reference TRBV2 and TRBJ1-2): EPEVTQTPSHQVTQMGQEVILRCVPISNHLYFYWYRQILGQKVEFLVSFYNNEISEKSEIFDDQFSVERPDGSNFTLKIRSTKLEDSAMYFCASRDRGVSGYTFGSGTRLTVV.

This chain joins TRBV6-6 and TRBJ1-1, with TRBD1 as a possible D gene (5 bases). Trimming took off 5 bases at V and 1 base at J, with 11 bases between the two ends. Germline-derived CDR1 and CDR2 are MNHNY and SVGAGI (reference sequence). The CDR3 sequence is 14 residues long. DNA of the CDR3: TGTGCCAGCAGTCAGACAGCCCGGAACACTGAAGCTTTCTTT. It encodes CASSQTARNTEAFF.

The chain uses TRBV11-3 and TRBJ2-2; D may be TRBD2 (5 bases). CDR3 size: 14 residues. The V gene's germline CDR1 is SGHNT and CDR2 YENEEA. The V and J ends lost 7 bases and 3 bases respectively, with 12 bases between them. CDR3 DNA: TGTGCCAGCACCCGCGGGCACGACACCGGGGAGCTGTTTTTT. It specifies CASTRGHDTGELFF.

The rearrangement links TRBV5-1 to TRBJ1-6; D is unclear. This CDR3 contains 13 residues. The V gene lost 1 base and the J gene lost 7 bases, with 6 bases spanning the gap. The germline V gene has CDR1 SGHRS and CDR2 YFSETQ. The CDR3 bases are TGCGCCAGCAGCTTGACAGACAATTCACCCCTCCACTTT. It specifies CASSLTDNSPLHF.

The chain recombines TRBV18 with TRBJ1-5; D possibly corresponds to TRBD1 (6 bases). CDR1 and CDR2 (germline): KGHSH, LQKENI. The CDR3 length is 15 residues. Trimming stripped 3 bases from V and 1 base from J, with 10 bases between. The CDR3 spells CASSPVDRSNQPQHF. In DNA, the CDR3 is TGTGCCAGCTCACCCGTGGACAGAAGCAATCAGCCCCAGCATTTT.

The CDR3 sequence is CAITRDRRETQYF. The CDR3 nucleotides read TGTGCCATTACCAGGGACAGGAGGGAGACCCAGTACTTC. The chain combines TRBV10-3 with TRBJ2-5; 8 bases fit TRBD1. The CDR3 extends over 13 amino acids. V was clipped by 9 bases and J by 5 bases; unmatched bases: 8. The V gene's germline CDR1 is ENHRY and CDR2 SYGVKD.

This chain links TRBV10-3 with TRBJ1-6; 9 bases map to TRBD1. The CDR3 runs to 14 residues. Germline values: CDR1 ENHRY, CDR2 SYGVKD. The V gene end was trimmed by 5 bases and the J gene end by 6 bases; junction bases not matched to a gene: 2. The CDR3 DNA follows: TGTGCCATCAGTCCGGGACAGGGTAATTCACCCCTCCACTTT. Its translation: CAISPGQGNSPLHF.

V gene TRBV11-2 combines with J gene TRBJ1-1, with TRBD1 as a possible D gene (6 bases). The V end lost 3 bases, the J end lost 0 bases, and 14 bases lay between the germline ends. This CDR3 contains 16 residues. Germline CDR1 and CDR2: SGHAT and FQNNGV. CDR3 residues: CASSFPQGGMNTEAFF. The CDR3 coding sequence is TGTGCCAGCAGCTTCCCACAGGGCGGAATGAACACTGAAGCTTTCTTT. Complete variable domain (other parts from reference TRBV11-2 and TRBJ1-1): EAGVAQSPRYKIIEKRQSVAFWCNPISGHATLYWYQQILGQGPKLLIQFQNNGVVDDSQLPKDRFSAERLKGVDSTLKIQPAKLEDSAVYLCASSFPQGGMNTEAFFGQGTRLTVV.

The gene calls are TRBV7-2 and TRBJ1-4; 8 bases map to TRBD1. Germline CDR1 reads SGHTA; CDR2 reads FQGNSA. V was clipped by 6 bases and J by 4 bases; unmatched bases: 7. The CDR3 length is 15 residues. CDR3: CASREGQGSNEKLFF. In DNA, the CDR3 is TGTGCCAGCAGGGAAGGACAGGGCAGTAATGAAAAACTGTTTTTT.

The CDR3 nucleotides are TGTGCCAGCAGCCTTCCAGGGGGTGGCTACGAGCAGTACTTC. This gives the protein CASSLPGGGYEQYF. This sequence joins TRBV5-5 and TRBJ2-7, with TRBD1 identical over 7 bases. The CDR3 has 14 amino acids. Germline assignment: CDR1 SGHKS and CDR2 YYEKEE (reference sequence). V dropped 4 bases and J dropped 3; count of bases not matched to a gene: 7. Full variable domain (rest looked up from reference TRBV5-5 and TRBJ2-7): DAGVTQSPTHLIKTRGQQVTLRCSPISGHKSVSWYQQVLGQGPQFIFQYYEKEERGRGNFPDRFSARQFPNYSSELNVNALLLGDSALYLCASSLPGGGYEQYFGPGTRLTVT.

The chain joins TRBV11-2 to TRBJ1-3; 8 nucleotides line up with TRBD1. Germline V gene data show CDR1 as SGHAT and CDR2 as FQNNGV. Trimming at V came to 4 bases and at J to 3 bases, leaving 8 bases not matched to a gene. The CDR3 runs to 16 residues. The CDR3 reads CASSSSRTGIGNTIYF. The DNA for the CDR3 is TGTGCCAGCAGCTCCTCTCGGACAGGGATTGGAAACACCATATATTTT.